This passage covers 10 T cell receptor beta chains from one sample sequenced in a study of T cells in narcolepsy listed by TCRdb under 2018. The library was generated by the immunoSEQ multiplex PCR assay. TCRdb holds this immuneACCESS table with in-frame rearrangements only. Some clones are missing; in checked studies, unresolved V genes explain under half, and the rest has no known cause. The sample data list about 35,000 clones, and approximately 80% of these were observed just once. The top ten clones comprise roughly 2.1% of the sample. The sequenced sample consisted of memory (CD45RA-) CD4+ T cells from blood. The sample's cell subset or site label is to be understood as: memory T cells sorted ex vivo from peripheral blood. The receptors derive from a human donor in good health.

The gene calls are TRBV29-1 and TRBJ1-2, with TRBD1 matching over 7 bases. CDR3 length equals 14 residues. CDR1 SQVTM and CDR2 ANQGSEA come from the germline V gene. The V and J ends lost 2 bases and 4 bases, in that order; junction bases with no gene match: 7. CDR3 in DNA: TGCAGCGTTGAAACGGACAGGCCTACCTATGGCTACACCTTC. As protein: CSVETDRPTYGYTF.

This rearrangement joins TRBV11-3 to TRBJ1-2; D ambiguous. Germline CDR1 reads SGHNT; CDR2 reads YENEEA. V lost 0 bases to trimming and J lost 8 bases, with 10 bases between them. This CDR3 region has 13 residues. This chain's CDR3 is CASSLDGLDGYTF. The CDR3, as DNA: TGTGCCAGCAGCTTAGATGGGCTGGACGGCTACACCTTC. Filled out from reference TRBV11-3 and TRBJ1-2, the complete variable domain reads EAGVVQSPRYKIIEKKQPVAFWCNPISGHNTLYWYLQNLGQGPELLIRYENEEAVDDSQLPKDRFSAERLKGVDSTLKIQPAELGDSAVYLCASSLDGLDGYTFGSGTRLTVV.

The V gene is TRBV29-1, the J gene TRBJ2-5; 7 bases are a match to TRBD1. V lost 5 bases, J lost 5 bases, and 14 bases stayed unmatched. This CDR3 comprises 15 residues. CDR1 and CDR2 (germline): SQVTM, ANQGSEA. DNA of the CDR3: TGCAGCGTTAGTGTGACAGGGATGACGCGGGAGACCCAGTACTTC. This gives the protein CSVSVTGMTRETQYF.

The chain links TRBV5-1 to TRBJ2-7; 7 positions agree with TRBD2. Trimming took 2 bases from V and 5 from J; bases not matched to a gene: 7. The germline CDR1 and CDR2 sequences are SGHRS and YFSETQ. The CDR3 is 14 amino acids. CDR3 region: CASSLAGMIDEQYF. As DNA, the CDR3 is TGCGCCAGCAGCTTAGCGGGGATGATCGACGAGCAGTACTTC.

The genes are TRBV19 and TRBJ1-1; D gene uncertain. Germline V gives CDR1 LNHDA, CDR2 SQIVND (reference sequence). This CDR3 spans 15 amino acids. V lost 7 bases and J lost 0, with 15 bases in between. The CDR3 protein is CASTPYTSMNTEAFF. The CDR3 region has the DNA TGTGCCAGTACCCCCTACACAAGCATGAACACTGAAGCTTTCTTT.

The chain is built from TRBV14 and TRBJ1-2; 11 positions agree with TRBD1. The germline gives CDR1 SGHDN, CDR2 FVKESK. The CDR3 consists of 14 residues. V lost 4 bases to trimming and J lost 7 bases; unmatched junction nucleotides: 5. CDR3 nucleotide sequence: TGTGCCAGCAGCCGCGGACAGGGGGCAGGTGGCTACACCTTC. It encodes CASSRGQGAGGYTF.

The rearrangement uses TRBV13 and TRBJ2-1; 9 bases are a match to TRBD2. The germline gives CDR1 PRHDT, CDR2 FYEKMQ (reference sequence). V trimming: 3 bases; J trimming: 9 bases; junction bases outside the gene matches: 9. The CDR3 totals 15 residues. CDR3 sequence: CASSLTSGSLGEQFF. In DNA form, the CDR3 reads TGTGCCAGCAGCTTGACTAGCGGATCTTTAGGTGAGCAGTTCTTC.

This chain joins TRBV7-2 and TRBJ1-4; 11 nucleotides line up with TRBD1. The CDR3 loop spans 15 amino acids. The germline V gene encodes CDR1 SGHTA and CDR2 FQGNSA. Trimming at V came to 5 bases and at J to 10 bases, leaving 9 bases not matched to a gene. CDR3 protein: CASSQGQGASGKLFF. The CDR3 DNA is TGTGCCAGCAGCCAAGGACAGGGGGCCAGCGGAAAACTGTTTTTT.

The chain joins TRBV5-6 to TRBJ2-3; 7 bases match TRBD2. The CDR3 has 16 amino acids. Germline values: CDR1 SGHDT, CDR2 YYEEEE. V gave up 0 bases and J gave up 1 base; unmatched junction bases: 5. The chain's CDR3 is CASSLGGRGGTDTQYF. The CDR3 DNA reads as TGTGCCAGCAGCTTGGGCGGGAGAGGGGGCACAGATACGCAGTATTTT.

V usage is TRBV6-1 and J usage is TRBJ1-4; a weak D match, TRBD1 (5 bases). Germline values: CDR1 MNHNS, CDR2 SASEGT. CDR3 length: 14 residues. The germline V and J ends were trimmed by 7 bases and 7 bases, with 16 bases remaining between them. CDR3 coding DNA: TGTGCCAGCAAGGCCGGCCAGGGACTTGAAAAACTGTTTTTT. Its translation is CASKAGQGLEKLFF.